The clone carrying this TCR beta chain was detected once. This sample was included in a study of blood T cell repertoires in COVID-19. Sequenced by immunoSEQ multiplex PCR; TCRdb stores in-frame clones only, minus some. The table lists fewer than 60,000 clones, just over 90% of them singletons, with 0.9% to 1.1% in the top ten. Recruited during active infection, patients (from Seattle) were subsequently followed longitudinally. This CDR3 spans 17 amino acids. The V and J ends lost 4 bases and 10 bases, in that order; junction bases with no gene match: 16. CDR1 and CDR2 from the germline V gene are MGHRA and YSYEKL.

This TCR was sampled from a man between 60 and 75 years old with COVID-19, enrolled during active disease. Sequencing input: peripheral blood. The chain has TRBV4-1 and TRBJ2-1, with 10 bases lining up with TRBD2. Here the CDR3 DNA reads TGCGCCAGCAGCCCCGGGGTAGCGGGAGGTAGCCGCAGGGAGCAGTTCTTC. This encodes CASSPGVAGGSRREQFF.